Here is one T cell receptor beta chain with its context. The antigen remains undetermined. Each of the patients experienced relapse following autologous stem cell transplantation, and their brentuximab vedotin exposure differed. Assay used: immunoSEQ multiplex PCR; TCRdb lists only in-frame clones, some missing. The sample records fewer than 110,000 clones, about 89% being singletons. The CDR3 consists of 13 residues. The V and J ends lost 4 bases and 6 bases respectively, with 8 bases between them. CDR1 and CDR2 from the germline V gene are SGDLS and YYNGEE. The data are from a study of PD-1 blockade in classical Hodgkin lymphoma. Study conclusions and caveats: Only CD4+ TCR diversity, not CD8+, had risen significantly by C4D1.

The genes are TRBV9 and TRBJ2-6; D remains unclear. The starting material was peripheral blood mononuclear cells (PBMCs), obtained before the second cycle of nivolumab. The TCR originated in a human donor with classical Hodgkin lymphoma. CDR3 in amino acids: CASSPLAANVLTF. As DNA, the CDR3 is TGTGCCAGCAGCCCTCTTGCGGCCAACGTCCTGACTTTC.